This TCR beta chain was obtained from a study of shared clonotypes between healthy human individuals. Study context: There were three CD4 naive, three CD4 memory, two CD8 naive and one CD8 memory plates per donor.

Study findings and constraints: With few donors, the genetic and exposure-history diversity represented was limited.

Naivety among CD8 cells was defined by CD45RO negativity and positive CCR7 selection, thereby excluding terminally differentiated effector memory CD45RA+ cells. Nashville, Tennessee was home to all donors, who were Caucasian adults. This CDR3 comprises 17 residues. Trimming pared 0 bases from V and 0 bases from J, leaving 13 bases between. Germline CDR1 and CDR2: SGDLS and YYNGEE. Of note for this clone: Its antigen is unknown.

Sorted-subset replicate PCR reactions were performed with about 190 ng DNA, corresponding to roughly 29,000 T cell genomes. Measured with immunoSEQ multiplex PCR; TCRdb has only the in-frame clones, and not every one. The repertoire consists of about 600,000 clones, with 95% occurring once and the leading ten covering around 0.11%. Material for sequencing was naive CD8+ T cells sorted from blood. The chain joins TRBV9 to TRBJ2-1, with D possibly TRBD1 on 5 matching bases. This clonotype was sampled from a woman under 40 in good health. The CDR3 DNA reads as TGTGCCAGCAGCGTAGTTGACAGACAGAGCTCCTACAATGAGCAGTTCTTC. Protein sequence: CASSVVDRQSSYNEQFF.